These 5 T cell receptor beta chains share one sample of origin, sequenced in a study of T cell responses to AZD1222 COVID-19 vaccine. Profiling relied on immunoSEQ multiplex PCR, and the TCRdb table lists in-frame clones only, not all of them. The sample contains about 98,000 clones, around 90% of which appear only once. This material consisted of peripheral blood, taken on day 0 of AZD1222 vaccination. Receptor source: an adult in good health.

This clone was seen more than once but under ten times. V and J are TRBV19 and TRBJ1-2, with D perhaps matching TRBD1 (5 bases). The length of the CDR3 is 13 residues. CDR1 and CDR2 from the germline V gene are LNHDA and SQIVND (reference sequence). Trimming took 9 bases from V and 7 from J, leaving 18 bases between them. The CDR3 sequence is CASARGGASGYTF. CDR3 nucleotides: TGTGCCAGCGCCCGGGGGGGTGCAAGTGGCTACACCTTC. The variable domain in full, completed from reference TRBV19 and TRBJ1-2, reads DGGITQSPKYLFRKEGQNVTLSCEQNLNHDAMYWYRQDPGQGLRLIYYSQIVNDFQKGDIAEGYSVSREKKESFPLTVTSAQKNPTAFYLCASARGGASGYTFGSGTRLTVV.

Here the CDR3 DNA reads TGTGCCAGTAGTACCCGGACAGGATTCTACGAGCAGTACTTC. It codes for CASSTRTGFYEQYF. This chain connects TRBV19 to TRBJ2-7, with 7 bases aligning to TRBD1. This CDR3 contains 14 residues. Trimming removed 4 bases from V and 3 bases from J; junction bases left unmatched: 6. Germline CDR1 is LNHDA and CDR2 is SQIVND (reference sequence). Using reference TRBV19 and TRBJ2-7 for the parts outside the CDR3, the full variable domain is DGGITQSPKYLFRKEGQNVTLSCEQNLNHDAMYWYRQDPGQGLRLIYYSQIVNDFQKGDIAEGYSVSREKKESFPLTVTSAQKNPTAFYLCASSTRTGFYEQYFGPGTRLTVT.

The rearrangement links TRBV2 to TRBJ1-6; TRBD1 aligns across 11 bases. The CDR3 totals 15 residues. V lost 5 bases to trimming and J lost 10 bases; unmatched junction nucleotides: 7. Germline V gene sequence: CDR1 SNHLY, CDR2 FYNNEI. CDR3 sequence (DNA): TGTGCCAGCAGTCGGGGACAGGGGGTATGGTCACCCCTCCACTTT. Translation: CASSRGQGVWSPLHF.

The chain is built from TRBV7-2 and TRBJ1-3; D is undetermined. The ends were cut back, 5 bases at V and 2 bases at J, with 7 bases in the middle. Per germline, CDR1 SGHTA and CDR2 FQGNSA. This CDR3 has 13 amino acids. The CDR3 nucleotides are TGTGCCAGCAGCCCCACGACTGGAAACACCATATATTTT. It yields the protein CASSPTTGNTIYF.

The V gene is TRBV6-5, the J gene TRBJ1-1, with a possible D match to TRBD1 (6 bases). Trimming left V 6 bases short and J 6 bases short, with 14 bases between. This CDR3 comprises 13 residues. Germline loops: CDR1 MNHEY, CDR2 SVGAGI. The CDR3 DNA is TGTGCCAGCAGAGTAAACAGGGACCCTGAAGCTTTCTTT. Protein sequence: CASRVNRDPEAFF.